One T cell receptor beta chain is described in this entry. Study members were between roughly 18 and 90 years old and lived in roughly 24 US regions. Each participant's cohort was designated according to participant-reported clinical history. Before being deemed recovered, Cohort 3 donors had two negative PCRs, clearance, or symptom resolution. The data were obtained in a study of blood T cell repertoires in COVID-19. Study-level background: Sample material is recorded as cDNA or gDNA derived from T cells, B-cell-depleted T cells, or PBMCs.

The data were produced by immunoSEQ multiplex PCR, yet TCRdb's version contains in-frame clones alone and is incomplete. The table records 430,000 or so clones, approximately 90% of them present only once. The length of the CDR3 is 16 residues. V was pared by 4 bases and J by 0 bases, with 13 bases between. CDR1 and CDR2 (germline): KGHSH, LQKENI. The sample consisted of PBMCs or T cells enriched from blood (not recorded which). This TCR was sampled from a woman in her thirties or forties who had recovered from COVID-19. The gene calls are TRBV18 and TRBJ1-5; D is possibly TRBD1 (5 bases). CDR3 amino acids: CASSLYGGYSNQPQHF. The CDR3 DNA reads as TGTGCCAGCTCACTCTACGGGGGATATAGCAATCAGCCCCAGCATTTT.